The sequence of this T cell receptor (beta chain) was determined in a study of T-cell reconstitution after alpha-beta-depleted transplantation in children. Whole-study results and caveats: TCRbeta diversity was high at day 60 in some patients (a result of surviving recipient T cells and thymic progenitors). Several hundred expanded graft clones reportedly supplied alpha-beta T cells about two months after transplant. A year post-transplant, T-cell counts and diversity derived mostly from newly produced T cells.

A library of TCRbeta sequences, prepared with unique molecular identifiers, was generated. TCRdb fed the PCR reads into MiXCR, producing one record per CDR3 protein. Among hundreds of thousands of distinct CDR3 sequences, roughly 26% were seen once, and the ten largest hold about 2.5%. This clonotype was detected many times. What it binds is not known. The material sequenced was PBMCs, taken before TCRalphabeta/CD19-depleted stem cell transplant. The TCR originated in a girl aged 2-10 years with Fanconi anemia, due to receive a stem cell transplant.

DNA for the CDR3: TGTGCCAGCAGTCCACCCCTCCTAGATACGCAGTATTTT. Its protein is CASSPPLLDTQYF. The chain joins TRBV7-8 to TRBJ2-3; D ambiguous. The CDR3 has 13 residues. V was trimmed by 6 bases and J by 5 bases, leaving 12 bases between them. Germline V lookup: CDR1 SGHVS, CDR2 FQNEAQ.